The T cell receptor (beta chain) under discussion was sequenced for a study of T cells after posttransplantation cyclophosphamide. The CDR3 contains 16 residues. The V gene's germline CDR1 is ENHRY and CDR2 SYGVKD. Trimming left V 5 bases short and J 5 bases short, with 21 bases between. A marrow graft followed busulfan-fludarabine conditioning, with cyclophosphamide on days +3 and +4. Findings and caveats of the study: Skin or GI-infiltrating T cells shared few TRB sequences with blood. Recipient CMV seropositivity and CMV reactivation strongly tracked TRB clonality. Donor CD8+ memory clones often dominated recipient blood repertoires at later times.

Data came from immunoSEQ multiplex PCR; TCRdb stores just in-frame clones and leaves some out. This repertoire holds over 15,000 clones, and none appear only once. Ten or more counts support this clone. Its antigen is unknown. The rearrangement uses TRBV10-3 and TRBJ2-5, with a possible D match to TRBD1 (5 bases). The input for sequencing was PBMCs, taken after allogeneic stem cell transplant with posttransplant cyclophosphamide. The clonotype was recovered from a female patient between 30 and 40 years old who received an allogeneic stem cell transplant from a related donor, was CMV-positive, and had no GVHD. Some T cells may trace back to the graft donor. CDR3 DNA sequence: TGTGCCATCAGTAAAAGATCATCAGGGTCTCGGGAGACCCAGTACTTC. It translates to CAISKRSSGSRETQYF.